A selection of T cell receptor beta chains follows, all from one sample in a study of T-cell reconstitution after alpha-beta-depleted transplantation in children. TCRdb re-called the PCR reads with MiXCR, one entry per CDR3 protein. The data show about 300,000 distinct CDR3 sequences, around a tenth seen once. This specimen consisted of PBMCs, obtained before TCRalphabeta/CD19-depleted stem cell transplant. The receptors here all came from a boy less than two years old with acute myeloid leukemia, due to receive a stem cell transplant. CDR3s include the opening cysteine and the closing phenylalanine or tryptophan. Each record gives: D gene, clone size, V gene, J gene, CDR3 protein, CDR3 DNA. The D gene is left open where the match is weak. The size of a clone is reported for some rows only, either as once, few or many, or as a class for expanded clones.

>.|many|TRBV7-8|TRBJ2-2
CASWEAGGTGELFF
TGTGCCAGCTGGGAGGCAGGGGGCACCGGGGAGCTGTTTTTT
>TRBD2|many|TRBV7-7|TRBJ2-7
CASSPGRSGNEQYF
TGTGCCAGCAGCCCCGGTAGGAGCGGGAACGAGCAGTACTTC
>.|.|TRBV7-3|TRBJ2-6
CASSLDDGRSHAGANVLTF
TGTGCCAGCAGCTTAGACGATGGCAGGAGCCATGCTGGGGCCAACGTCCTGACTTTC
>.|many|TRBV9|TRBJ2-5
CASTSEREEETQYF
TGTGCCAGCACCTCCGAGCGAGAGGAAGAGACCCAGTACTTC
>.|many|TRBV4-1|TRBJ2-1
CASSRAPATSSYNEQFF
TGCGCCAGCAGCCGGGCCCCGGCGACTAGCTCCTACAATGAGCAGTTCTTC
>TRBD1|many|TRBV29-1|TRBJ2-1
CSGRTGGPSSYNEQFF
TGCAGCGGGCGTACAGGGGGCCCTAGCTCCTACAATGAGCAGTTCTTC
>TRBD2|.|TRBV19|TRBJ2-2
CASSRRTGPGLGHGELFF
TGTGCCAGTAGCCGTCGGACGGGTCCTGGACTAGGGCACGGGGAGCTGTTTTTT
>TRBD1|many|TRBV6-5|TRBJ2-3
CASSYFGTGGLKADTQYF
TGTGCCAGCAGTTACTTCGGGACAGGGGGCCTAAAGGCAGATACGCAGTATTTT
>.|.|TRBV13|TRBJ1-2
CASSLGWDYGYTF
TGTGCCAGCAGCTTAGGGTGGGACTATGGCTACACCTTC
>.|.|TRBV30|TRBJ1-6
CAWSVTGSLRNSPLHF
TGTGCCTGGAGTGTGACAGGCTCCTTACGGAATTCACCCCTCCACTTT
>TRBD2|many|TRBV6-1|TRBJ2-1
CAIKLAGVDNEQFF
TGTGCCATCAAACTAGCGGGAGTCGACAATGAGCAGTTCTTC
>TRBD2|.|TRBV6-5|TRBJ2-1
CASSFLGGGYNEQFF
TGTGCCAGCAGTTTCCTCGGGGGGGGCTACAATGAGCAGTTCTTC
>TRBD2|few|TRBV4-1|TRBJ2-5
CASSQEERGSRETQYF
TGCGCCAGCAGCCAAGAGGAGCGGGGGTCCCGGGAGACCCAGTACTTC
>.|many|TRBV27|TRBJ1-6
CASRLPGRGSPLHF
TGTGCCAGCAGGCTCCCAGGGAGAGGGTCACCCCTCCACTTT
>.|.|TRBV28|TRBJ2-7
CASSLPGAAYGQYF
TGTGCCAGCAGTTTACCGGGAGCAGCCTATGGGCAGTACTTC
>TRBD2|.|TRBV12-3/TRBV12-4|TRBJ2-1
CASSLLSGRAGEQFF
TGTGCCAGCAGTTTACTTAGCGGGAGGGCCGGTGAGCAGTTCTTC
>.|.|TRBV10-3|TRBJ2-7
CAIRKTGNPSYEQYF
TGTGCCATCAGAAAAACAGGAAACCCCTCCTACGAGCAGTACTTC